The rows below give T cell receptor beta chains drawn from one sample of a study. TCRdb fed the 5' RACE reads into MiXCR, producing one record per CDR3 protein. Among tens of thousands of distinct CDR3 sequences listed, roughly 26% were seen once. The sequenced sample was naive CD4+ T cells sorted from a lymph node. The receptor set was obtained from a female donor with breast cancer. Both conserved end residues are part of each CDR3. D genes are given only for firm matches. Some rows mark clone size as missing; the rest say once, few, many or name a class of expanded clone.

>TRBV6-2/TRBV6-3|NA|TRBJ2-4|NA
TGTGCCAGCAGTTACGGGGGAGGAGTTCCGTACTTC
CASSYGGGVPYF
>TRBV15|few|TRBJ1-2|TRBD1
TGTGCCACTGGGGGTCCGCGGACAGGGGGGACTAATGGCTACACCTTC
CATGGPRTGGTNGYTF
>TRBV7-8|NA|TRBJ2-7|NA
TGTGCCAGCTCAAGGGGGACCCCCTACGGGCAGTACTTC
CASSRGTPYGQYF
>TRBV6-5|few|TRBJ2-6|TRBD1
TGTGCCAGCAGTTACAGGGGACAGGGAGGATCTGGGGCCAACGTCCTGACTTTC
CASSYRGQGGSGANVLTF
>TRBV20-1|many|TRBJ2-7|NA
TGCAGTGCCTCTAACAACGAGCAGTACTTC
CSASNNEQYF
>TRBV6-1|NA|TRBJ1-5|NA
TGTGCCAGCACCCTTTGGGGGGGGAATAGCAATCAGCCCCAGCATTTT
CASTLWGGNSNQPQHF
>TRBV12-3/TRBV12-4|NA|TRBJ2-1|NA
TGTGCCGGCACCGGGACAGGGACTAGTCGCGTCGGGCAGTTCTTC
CAGTGTGTSRVGQFF
>TRBV20-1|NA|TRBJ1-6|NA
TGCAGTGCTACCCCCCGACAGGCGGGTTCTTCACCCCTCCACTTT
CSATPRQAGSSPLHF
>TRBV5-1|NA|TRBJ2-1|TRBD1
TGCGCCAGCAGCTCCCGGGACAGCTACAATGAGCAGTTCTTC
CASSSRDSYNEQFF
>TRBV9|many|TRBJ1-5|NA
TGTGCCAGCAGCTCGGGGACCACGTCTTATAGCAATCAGCCCCAGCATTTT
CASSSGTTSYSNQPQHF
>TRBV4-1|NA|TRBJ2-1|NA
TGCGCCAGCAGCCAAGGAGGACAGATCAATGAGCAGTTCTTC
CASSQGGQINEQFF
>TRBV18|NA|TRBJ2-1|NA
TGTGCCAGCTCACCGGGGACTTTGATTCTCCATGAGCAGTTCTTC
CASSPGTLILHEQFF
>TRBV7-9|NA|TRBJ2-7|TRBD2
TGTGCCAGCAGTCCGAGACTAGCAAGCTACGAGCAGTACTTC
CASSPRLASYEQYF
>TRBV6-2/TRBV6-3|NA|TRBJ1-2|NA
TGTGCCAGCAAATTTCTGGCTCAGTATGGCTACACCTTC
CASKFLAQYGYTF
>TRBV4-2|many|TRBJ1-1|NA
TGTGCCAGCAGCCAAGATCGCAGGGGGAACACTGAAGCTTTCTTT
CASSQDRRGNTEAFF
>TRBV12-3/TRBV12-4|NA|TRBJ1-5|TRBD1
TGTGCCAGCAGTCCGGACAGGGGCGATCAGCCCCAGCATTTT
CASSPDRGDQPQHF
>TRBV7-9|NA|TRBJ2-2|TRBD1
TGTGCCAGCAGCCCTAGGACAGGCACCGGGGAGCTGTTTTTT
CASSPRTGTGELFF
>TRBV14|few|TRBJ1-2|NA
TGTGCCAGCAGTCCGGACAGAGACTATGGCTACACCTTC
CASSPDRDYGYTF
>TRBV5-1|few|TRBJ1-5|NA
TGCGCCAGCAGCTTGAATGGGGGGCAGGGACAGCCCCAGCATTTT
CASSLNGGQGQPQHF
>TRBV28|few|TRBJ1-5|NA
TGTGCCAGCAGCCTTCATAGGATGGTGGTGCCCCAGCATTTT
CASSLHRMVVPQHF
>TRBV7-3|NA|TRBJ1-1|NA
TGTGCCAGCAGCTCAGAGACCGCGGACGGGAACACTGAAGCTTTCTTT
CASSSETADGNTEAFF
>TRBV28|many|TRBJ1-1|NA
TGTGCCAGCAGTATCGGGACCGAAATGAACACTGAAGCTTTCTTT
CASSIGTEMNTEAFF
>TRBV6-5|many|TRBJ2-3|TRBD2
TGTGCCAGCAGTCCAGCGGGAGGGCCCACAGATACGCAGTATTTT
CASSPAGGPTDTQYF
>TRBV7-9|few|TRBJ2-7|NA
TGTGCCAGCAGCTTAGGCAGGCGCGAGCAGTACTTC
CASSLGRREQYF
>TRBV6-5|NA|TRBJ2-2|TRBD1
TGTGCCAGCAGTTTCCAGGGGGCGAACACCGGGGAGCTGTTTTTT
CASSFQGANTGELFF
>TRBV12-3/TRBV12-4|many|TRBJ1-4|NA
TGTGCCAGCAGGAGGGATGAAAAACTGTTTTTT
CASRRDEKLFF
>TRBV13|NA|TRBJ2-3|NA
TGTGCCAGCAGCTTAAGAGGGACTAGCACAGATACGCAGTATTTT
CASSLRGTSTDTQYF
>TRBV7-2|many|TRBJ2-7|TRBD2
TGTGCCAGCAGCCGGACTAGCGCCAGCTCCTACGAGCAGTACTTC
CASSRTSASSYEQYF
>TRBV6-5|NA|TRBJ2-5|NA
TGTGCCAGCTTCCGGGACTGGACGAGGAAGACCCAGTACTTC
CASFRDWTRKTQYF
>TRBV5-1|NA|TRBJ2-5|TRBD2
TGCGCCAGCAGCACCGGACTAGCAGAACAGGAGACCCAGTACTTC
CASSTGLAEQETQYF
>TRBV6-6|NA|TRBJ2-6|TRBD1
TGTGCCAGCAGTCCCGCAGGGACAGGGGGTTTGGGCCAGAGCTCTGGGGCCAACGTCCTGACTTTC
CASSPAGTGGLGQSSGANVLTF
>TRBV7-8|NA|TRBJ2-7|NA
TGTGCCAGCAGCGCCGGAGGGGCGGTGTACGAGCAGTACTTC
CASSAGGAVYEQYF
>TRBV18|many|TRBJ2-1|NA
TGTGCCAGCTCCACCACCGGGGATGAGCAGTTCTTC
CASSTTGDEQFF
>TRBV20-1|NA|TRBJ2-3|NA
TGCAGTGCTAGAGATCTGAGACTAGTCTTAAATACACAGTATTTT
CSARDLRLVLNTQYF
>TRBV4-3|few|TRBJ2-1|NA
TGCGCCAGCAGCCGCCTAGGACTCAAGGGGGGCAATGAGCAGTTCTTC
CASSRLGLKGGNEQFF
>TRBV6-2/TRBV6-3|NA|TRBJ2-4|NA
TGTGCCAGCAGTTACCTCCGGGGCGGTAACATTCAGTACTTC
CASSYLRGGNIQYF
>TRBV20-1|NA|TRBJ1-2|NA
TGCAGTGCTAGAGATAACCGACAGGCCGCTAGCTATGGCTACACCTTC
CSARDNRQAASYGYTF
>TRBV24-1|NA|TRBJ2-1|TRBD2
TGTGCCACCAGTGATTGGGGGGCGGGAGGATACAATGAGCAGTTCTTC
CATSDWGAGGYNEQFF
>TRBV7-8|NA|TRBJ1-5|NA
TGTGCCAGCAGCTTAGTAAGGAGCCTTAGCAATCAGCCCCAGCATTTT
CASSLVRSLSNQPQHF
>TRBV20-1|few|TRBJ1-4|NA
TGCAGTGCTAGGCCTAGGGGGAGCGCCGAAAAACTGTTTTTT
CSARPRGSAEKLFF
>TRBV28|NA|TRBJ1-6|NA
TGTGCCAGCACCAATGGGGGGATCCCCAATTCAACCCTCCACTTT
CASTNGGIPNSTLHF
>TRBV4-1|NA|TRBJ2-5|NA
TGCGCCAGCAGCCAAGTGCCGGGGCGGTTGGAGACCCAGTACTTC
CASSQVPGRLETQYF
>TRBV2|few|TRBJ2-1|TRBD1
TGTGCCAGCCGACGCCGGGACAGGGAGAGTGATGAGCAGTTCTTC
CASRRRDRESDEQFF
>TRBV12-3/TRBV12-4|few|TRBJ2-7|NA
TGTGCCAGCAGTCGAGGGTACTACGAGCAGTACTTC
CASSRGYYEQYF
>TRBV15|NA|TRBJ2-7|TRBD2
TGTGCCACCAGCAGAGATAGCGGGACCTACGAGCAGTACTTC
CATSRDSGTYEQYF
>TRBV6-5|NA|TRBJ2-1|NA
TGTGCCAGCAGTTACGATTTAGCGGTGGGTGAGCAGTTCTTC
CASSYDLAVGEQFF
>TRBV9|NA|TRBJ2-3|TRBD2
TGTGCCAGCAGCGTGCGGGAGGGCCTTCCAGATACGCAGTATTTT
CASSVREGLPDTQYF
>TRBV7-2|NA|TRBJ2-5|TRBD1
TGTGCCAGCAGTAAAATGAGGACAGGGGAATACCAAGAGACCCAGTACTTC
CASSKMRTGEYQETQYF
>TRBV20-1|few|TRBJ2-7|NA
TGCAGTGCTAGAGATTCGGGGGAATCCTACGAGCAGTACTTC
CSARDSGESYEQYF
>TRBV5-1|few|TRBJ2-1|TRBD1
TGCGCCAGCAGCCTGAGGACAGGGTTCAATGAGCAGTTCTTC
CASSLRTGFNEQFF
>TRBV20-1|NA|TRBJ1-1|TRBD1
TGCAGTGCTCCTCTGAGGCGGACAGGGGACACTGAAGCTTTCTTT
CSAPLRRTGDTEAFF
>TRBV5-1|many|TRBJ2-1|NA
TGCGCCAGCAGCTTAATAATAGATTCCAATGAGCAGTTCTTC
CASSLIIDSNEQFF
>TRBV6-2/TRBV6-3|many|TRBJ1-2|NA
TGTGCCAGCAGTTACATGGGATCTAACTATGGCTACACCTTC
CASSYMGSNYGYTF
>TRBV11-2|NA|TRBJ2-7|TRBD1
TGTGCCAGCAGCAAACACAGGGGCGCGCGGGAGCAGTACTTC
CASSKHRGAREQYF
>TRBV9|few|TRBJ1-2|NA
TGTGCCAGCACTCGCGGGGCAGCCTATGGCTACACCTTC
CASTRGAAYGYTF
>TRBV7-9|NA|TRBJ1-5|TRBD1
TGTGCCAGCAGCTTAGGGGACAGCAGCAATCAGCCCCAGCATTTT
CASSLGDSSNQPQHF
>TRBV7-2|NA|TRBJ2-5|NA
TGTGCCAGCAGCTACCTCGGGGTTCAGACCCAGTACTTC
CASSYLGVQTQYF